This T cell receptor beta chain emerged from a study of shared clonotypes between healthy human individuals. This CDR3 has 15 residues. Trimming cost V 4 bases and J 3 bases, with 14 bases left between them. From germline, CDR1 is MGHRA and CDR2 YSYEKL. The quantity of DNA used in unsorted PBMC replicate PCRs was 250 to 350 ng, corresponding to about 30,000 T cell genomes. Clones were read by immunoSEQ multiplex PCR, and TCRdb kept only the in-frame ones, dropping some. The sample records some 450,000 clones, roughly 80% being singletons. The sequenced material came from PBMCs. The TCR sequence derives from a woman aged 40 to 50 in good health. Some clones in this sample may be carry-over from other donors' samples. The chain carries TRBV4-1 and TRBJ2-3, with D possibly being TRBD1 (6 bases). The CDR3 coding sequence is TGCGCCAGCAGCCCCCCGAGAGGGGGAACAGATACGCAGTATTTT. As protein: CASSPPRGGTDTQYF.